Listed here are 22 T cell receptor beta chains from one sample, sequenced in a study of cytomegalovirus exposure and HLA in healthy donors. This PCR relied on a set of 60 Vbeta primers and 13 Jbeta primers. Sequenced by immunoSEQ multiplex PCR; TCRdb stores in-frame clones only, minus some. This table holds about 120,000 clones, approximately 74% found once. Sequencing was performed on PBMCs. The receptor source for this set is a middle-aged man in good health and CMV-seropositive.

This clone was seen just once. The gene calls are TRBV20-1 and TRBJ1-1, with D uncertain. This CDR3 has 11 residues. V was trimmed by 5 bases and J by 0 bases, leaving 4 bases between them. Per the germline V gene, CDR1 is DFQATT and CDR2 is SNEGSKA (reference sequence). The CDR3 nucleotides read TGCAGTGCTGAGGTGAACACTGAAGCTTTCTTT. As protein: CSAEVNTEAFF.

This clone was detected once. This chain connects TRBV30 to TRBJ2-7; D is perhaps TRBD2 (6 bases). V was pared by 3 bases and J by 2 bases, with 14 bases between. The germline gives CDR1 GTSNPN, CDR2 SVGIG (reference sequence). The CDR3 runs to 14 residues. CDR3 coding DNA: TGTGCCTGGAGAAAGGCGGGAAACCCCTACGAGCAGTACTTC. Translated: CAWRKAGNPYEQYF.

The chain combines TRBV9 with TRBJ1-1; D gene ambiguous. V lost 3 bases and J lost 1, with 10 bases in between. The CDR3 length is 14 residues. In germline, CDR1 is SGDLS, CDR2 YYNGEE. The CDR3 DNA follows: TGTGCCAGCAGCGCAGTTGAGGCGAACACTGAAGCTTTCTTT. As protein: CASSAVEANTEAFF.

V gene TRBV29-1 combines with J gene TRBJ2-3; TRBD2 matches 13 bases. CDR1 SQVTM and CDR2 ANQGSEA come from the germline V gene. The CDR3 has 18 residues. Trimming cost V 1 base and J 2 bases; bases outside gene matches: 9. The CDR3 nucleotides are TGCAGCGTTGAAGGATCACTAGCGGGAGGGAAAAACACAGATACGCAGTATTTT. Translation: CSVEGSLAGGKNTDTQYF.

The CDR3 reads CASSPIGRNSYEQYF. DNA of the CDR3: TGTGCCAGCTCACCCATCGGGAGGAACTCCTACGAGCAGTACTTC. The rearrangement joins TRBV18 to TRBJ2-7; 7 positions match TRBD2. J gave up 0 bases and V 3 bases, and 5 bases lay outside the gene matches. This CDR3 spans 15 amino acids. CDR1 is KGHSH, CDR2 LQKENI, per germline.

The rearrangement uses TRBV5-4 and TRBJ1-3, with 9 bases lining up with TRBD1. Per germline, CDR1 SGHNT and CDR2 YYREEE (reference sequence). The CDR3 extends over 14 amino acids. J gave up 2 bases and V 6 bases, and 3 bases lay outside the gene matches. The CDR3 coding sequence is TGTGCCAGCACCACAGGGGGCACTGGAAACACCATATATTTT. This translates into CASTTGGTGNTIYF.

The CDR3 nucleotides are TGTGCCAGCAGCTTCGGCTCCTACGAGCAGTACTTC. Amino acid sequence: CASSFGSYEQYF. This chain joins TRBV5-6 and TRBJ2-7; D remains unclear. The CDR3 has 12 amino acids. Deletions cut 2 bases from V and 0 bases from J, with 3 bases between. Germline CDR1 SGHDT, CDR2 YYEEEE.

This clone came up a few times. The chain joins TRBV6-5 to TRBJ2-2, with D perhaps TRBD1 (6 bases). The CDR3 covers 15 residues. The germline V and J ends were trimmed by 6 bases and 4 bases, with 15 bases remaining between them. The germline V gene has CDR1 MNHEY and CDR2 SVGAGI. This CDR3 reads CASRLTGMGTGELFF. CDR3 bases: TGTGCCAGCAGACTAACAGGGATGGGCACCGGGGAGCTGTTTTTT.

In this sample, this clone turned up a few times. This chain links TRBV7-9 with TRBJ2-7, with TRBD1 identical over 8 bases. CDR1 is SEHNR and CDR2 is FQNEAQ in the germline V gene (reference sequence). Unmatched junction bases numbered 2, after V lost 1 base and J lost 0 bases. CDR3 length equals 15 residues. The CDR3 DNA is TGTGCCAGCAGCTTAGTGGACAGGGCCTCCTACGAGCAGTACTTC. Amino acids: CASSLVDRASYEQYF.

CDR3 bases: TGTGCCAGCAGCCCGCGTGGGGGGAGGTCCTACAATGAGCAGTTCTTC. Amino acid sequence: CASSPRGGRSYNEQFF. The chain joins TRBV14 to TRBJ2-1; D may be TRBD2 (6 bases). V gave up 4 bases and J gave up 1 base, with 14 bases separating them. The CDR3 sequence is 16 residues long. CDR1 and CDR2 (germline): SGHDN, FVKESK.

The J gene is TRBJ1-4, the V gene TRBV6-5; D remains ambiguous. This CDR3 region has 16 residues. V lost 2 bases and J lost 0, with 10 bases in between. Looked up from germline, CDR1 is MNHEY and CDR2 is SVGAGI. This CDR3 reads CASSYGQQATNEKLFF. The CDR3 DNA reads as TGTGCCAGCAGTTACGGGCAGCAGGCAACTAATGAAAAACTGTTTTTT.

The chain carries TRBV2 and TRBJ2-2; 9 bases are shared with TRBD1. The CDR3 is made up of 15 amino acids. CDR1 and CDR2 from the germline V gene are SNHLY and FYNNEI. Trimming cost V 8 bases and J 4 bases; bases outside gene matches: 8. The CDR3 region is CASGNSGQGTGELFF. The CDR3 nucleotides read TGTGCCAGCGGAAACTCGGGACAGGGCACCGGGGAGCTGTTTTTT.

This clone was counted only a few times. CDR3 amino acids: CASTPGVREKLFF. The CDR3 DNA is TGTGCCAGCACCCCGGGGGTGAGGGAAAAACTGTTTTTT. The chain carries TRBV7-9 and TRBJ1-4; D is possibly TRBD1 (5 bases). Germline CDR1 is SEHNR and CDR2 is FQNEAQ (reference sequence). The CDR3 consists of 13 residues. V lost 7 bases and J lost 8, with 14 bases in between.

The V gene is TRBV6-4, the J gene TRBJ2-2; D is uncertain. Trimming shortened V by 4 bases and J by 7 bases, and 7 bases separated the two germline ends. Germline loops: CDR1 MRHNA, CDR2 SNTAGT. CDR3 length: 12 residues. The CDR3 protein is CASSGVSGELFF. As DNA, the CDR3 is TGTGCCAGCAGTGGCGTGAGCGGGGAGCTGTTTTTT.

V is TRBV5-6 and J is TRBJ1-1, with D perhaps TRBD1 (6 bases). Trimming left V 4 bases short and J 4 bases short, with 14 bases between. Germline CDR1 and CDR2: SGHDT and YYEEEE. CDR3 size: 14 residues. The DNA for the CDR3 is TGTGCCAGCAGCGTCCCAGGGGAATCCACTGAAGCTTTCTTT. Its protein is CASSVPGESTEAFF.

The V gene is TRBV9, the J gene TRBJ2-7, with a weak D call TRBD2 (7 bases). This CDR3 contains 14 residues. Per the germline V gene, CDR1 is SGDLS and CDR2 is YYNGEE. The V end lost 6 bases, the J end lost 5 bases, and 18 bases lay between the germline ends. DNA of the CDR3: TGTGCCAGCAACTCAAGGGGGGGAATGAACGAGCAGTACTTC. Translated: CASNSRGGMNEQYF.

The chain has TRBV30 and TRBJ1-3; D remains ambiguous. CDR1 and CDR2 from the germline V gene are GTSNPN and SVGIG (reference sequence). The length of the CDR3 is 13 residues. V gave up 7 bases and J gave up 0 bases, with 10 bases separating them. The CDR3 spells CAFASSSGNTIYF. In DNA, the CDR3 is TGTGCCTTCGCAAGCTCCTCTGGAAACACCATATATTTT.

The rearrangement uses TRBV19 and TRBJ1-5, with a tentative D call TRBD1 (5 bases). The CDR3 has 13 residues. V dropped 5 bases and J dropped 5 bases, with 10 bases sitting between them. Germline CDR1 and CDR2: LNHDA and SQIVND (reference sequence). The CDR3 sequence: CASSWQGDQPQHF. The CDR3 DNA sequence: TGTGCCAGTAGTTGGCAGGGTGATCAGCCCCAGCATTTT. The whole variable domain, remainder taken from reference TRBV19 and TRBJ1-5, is DGGITQSPKYLFRKEGQNVTLSCEQNLNHDAMYWYRQDPGQGLRLIYYSQIVNDFQKGDIAEGYSVSREKKESFPLTVTSAQKNPTAFYLCASSWQGDQPQHFGDGTRLSIL.

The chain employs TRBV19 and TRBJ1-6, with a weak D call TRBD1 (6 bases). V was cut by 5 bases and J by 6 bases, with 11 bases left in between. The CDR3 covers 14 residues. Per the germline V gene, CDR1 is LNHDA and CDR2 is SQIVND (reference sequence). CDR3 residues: CASSSTGINSPLHF. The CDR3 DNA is TGTGCCAGTAGTTCTACAGGGATTAATTCACCCCTCCACTTT.

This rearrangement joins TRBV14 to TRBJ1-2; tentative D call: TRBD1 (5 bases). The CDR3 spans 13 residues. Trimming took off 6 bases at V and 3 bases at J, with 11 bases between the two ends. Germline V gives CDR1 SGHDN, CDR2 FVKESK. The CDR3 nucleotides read TGTGCCAGCAGAGCGGGGGGGGACTATGGCTACACCTTC. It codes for CASRAGGDYGYTF.

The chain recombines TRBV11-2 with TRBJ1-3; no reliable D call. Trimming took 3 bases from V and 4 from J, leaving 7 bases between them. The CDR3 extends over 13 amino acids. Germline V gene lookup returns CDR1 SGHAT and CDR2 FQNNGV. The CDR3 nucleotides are TGTGCCAGCAGCTTTCCCGCGGGAAACACCATATATTTT. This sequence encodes CASSFPAGNTIYF. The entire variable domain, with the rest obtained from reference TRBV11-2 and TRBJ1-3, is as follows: EAGVAQSPRYKIIEKRQSVAFWCNPISGHATLYWYQQILGQGPKLLIQFQNNGVVDDSQLPKDRFSAERLKGVDSTLKIQPAKLEDSAVYLCASSFPAGNTIYFGEGSWLTVV.

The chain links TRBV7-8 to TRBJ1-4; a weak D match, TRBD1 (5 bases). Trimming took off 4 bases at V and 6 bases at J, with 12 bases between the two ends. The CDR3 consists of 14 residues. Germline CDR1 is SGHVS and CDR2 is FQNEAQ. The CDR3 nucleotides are TGTGCCAGCAGCTGGGGCAAGGAGTATGAAAAACTGTTTTTT. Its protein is CASSWGKEYEKLFF.